The following is a TCR beta chain sequence with its context. Its antigen is undetermined. This record belongs to a study of CD8 T cells in Susac syndrome. The CDR3 runs to 14 residues. With 2 bases clipped from V and 7 bases from J, the junction kept 7 bases outside the gene matches. From germline, CDR1 is LGHNA and CDR2 YSLEER. Sequencing targeted TCR beta in blood CD8+ and CD4+ T cells. An input of roughly 0.5 to 1 ug of RNA was subjected to reverse transcription using random hexamers. Amplification of TCR beta CDR3 spanned 54 Vbeta and 13 Jbeta via immunoSEQ multiplex PCR. MiXCR, applied by TCRdb to the immunoSEQ multiplex PCR reads, yields one record per CDR3 protein. In the table there are about 90,000 distinct CDR3 sequences, roughly 96% of which are singletons. General observations from the study: Among active patients and in TEMRA cells, CD8+ clonal expansion in Susac reached its peak. There were 15 to 20 Susac-specific public clones in total CD8+ repertoires and several in CD8+ TEMRA repertoires.

The chain joins TRBV4-3 to TRBJ2-7; TRBD1 agrees at 8 bases. The sequence derives from a human donor with Susac syndrome. The sequencing input was CD8+ T cells from PBMCs. Here the CDR3 reads CASSQRTGGGEQYF. In nucleotides, the CDR3 is TGCGCCAGCAGCCAACGAACAGGGGGTGGGGAGCAGTACTTC.